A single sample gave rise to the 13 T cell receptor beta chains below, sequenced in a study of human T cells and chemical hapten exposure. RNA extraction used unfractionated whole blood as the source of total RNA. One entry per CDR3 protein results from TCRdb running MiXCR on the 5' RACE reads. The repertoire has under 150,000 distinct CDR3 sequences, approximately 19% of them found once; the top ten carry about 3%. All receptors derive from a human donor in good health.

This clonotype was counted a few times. The CDR3 protein is CASSQGDYPETQYF. The CDR3, as DNA: TGTGCCAGCAGCCAAGGAGACTATCCAGAGACCCAGTACTTC. This chain connects TRBV3-1 to TRBJ2-5; D may be TRBD2 (5 bases). Germline V gene sequence: CDR1 LGHDT, CDR2 YNNKEL (reference sequence). CDR3 length equals 14 residues. Trimming shortened V by 1 base and J by 4 bases, and 10 bases separated the two germline ends.

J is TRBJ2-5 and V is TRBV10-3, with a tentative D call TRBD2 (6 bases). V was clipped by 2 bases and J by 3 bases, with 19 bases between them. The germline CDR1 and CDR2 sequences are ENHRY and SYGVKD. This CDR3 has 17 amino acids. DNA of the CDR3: TGTGCCATCAGTGAGCATCGGGACTCCCCTGCCGAAGAGACCCAGTACTTC. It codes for CAISEHRDSPAEETQYF.

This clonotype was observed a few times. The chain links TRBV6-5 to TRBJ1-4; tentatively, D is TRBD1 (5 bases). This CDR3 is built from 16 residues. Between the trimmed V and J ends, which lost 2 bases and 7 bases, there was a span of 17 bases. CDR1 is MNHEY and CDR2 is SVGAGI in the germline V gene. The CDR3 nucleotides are TGTGCCAGCAGTTACGACCCGGGACCCGGGGGTGAAAAACTGTTTTTT. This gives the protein CASSYDPGPGGEKLFF.

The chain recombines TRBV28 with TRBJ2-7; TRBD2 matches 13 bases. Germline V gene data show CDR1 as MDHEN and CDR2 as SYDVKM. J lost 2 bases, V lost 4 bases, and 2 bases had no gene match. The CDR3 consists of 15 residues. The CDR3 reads CASSYGTSGTYEQYF. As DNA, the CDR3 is TGTGCCAGCAGTTACGGGACTAGCGGGACCTACGAGCAGTACTTC.

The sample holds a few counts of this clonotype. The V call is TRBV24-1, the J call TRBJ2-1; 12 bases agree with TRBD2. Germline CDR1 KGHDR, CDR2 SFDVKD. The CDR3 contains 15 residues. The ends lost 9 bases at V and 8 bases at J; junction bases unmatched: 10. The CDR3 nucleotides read TGTGCCACCGGGCCGACTAGCGGGAGTGGGGATGAGCAGTTCTTC. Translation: CATGPTSGSGDEQFF.

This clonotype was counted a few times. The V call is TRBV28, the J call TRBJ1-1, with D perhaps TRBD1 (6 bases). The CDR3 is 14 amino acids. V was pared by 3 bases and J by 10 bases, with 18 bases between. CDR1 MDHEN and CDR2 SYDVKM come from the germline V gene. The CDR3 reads CASSLEIARGIAFF. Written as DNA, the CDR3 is TGTGCCAGCAGTTTGGAAATCGCCAGGGGTATAGCTTTCTTT.

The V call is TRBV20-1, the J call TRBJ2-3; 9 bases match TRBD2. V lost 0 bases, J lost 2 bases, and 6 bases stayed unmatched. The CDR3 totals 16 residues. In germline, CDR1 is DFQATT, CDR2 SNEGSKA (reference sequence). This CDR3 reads CSARDLLAGYTDTQYF. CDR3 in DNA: TGCAGTGCTAGAGATCTCCTAGCGGGGTACACAGATACGCAGTATTTT.

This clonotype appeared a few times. CDR3 in amino acids: CASSLPPQGRTEAFF. The CDR3 DNA reads as TGTGCCAGCAGTTTACCCCCCCAGGGGCGAACTGAAGCTTTCTTT. The J gene is TRBJ1-1, the V gene TRBV28; TRBD1 might be the D (6 bases). Trimming removed 2 bases from V and 5 bases from J, with 15 bases in between. The CDR3 is made up of 15 amino acids. In germline, CDR1 is MDHEN, CDR2 SYDVKM.

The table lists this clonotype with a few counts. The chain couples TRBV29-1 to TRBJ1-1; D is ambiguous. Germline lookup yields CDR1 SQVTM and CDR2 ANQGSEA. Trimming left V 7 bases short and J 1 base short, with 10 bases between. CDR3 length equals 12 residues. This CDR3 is CSGLRRNTEAFF. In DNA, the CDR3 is TGCAGCGGATTACGTAGGAACACTGAAGCTTTCTTT.

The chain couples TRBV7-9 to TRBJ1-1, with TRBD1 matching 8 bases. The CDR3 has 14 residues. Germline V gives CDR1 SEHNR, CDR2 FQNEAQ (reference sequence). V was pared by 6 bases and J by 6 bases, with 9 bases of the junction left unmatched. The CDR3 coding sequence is TGTGCCAGCAGGGCGACAGGGGTGTTCGCTGAAGCTTTCTTT. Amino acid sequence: CASRATGVFAEAFF.

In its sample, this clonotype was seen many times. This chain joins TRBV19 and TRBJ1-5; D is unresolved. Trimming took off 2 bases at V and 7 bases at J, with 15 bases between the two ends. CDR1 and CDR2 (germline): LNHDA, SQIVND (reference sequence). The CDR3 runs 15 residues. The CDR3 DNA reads TGTGCCAGTAGTATACAGCCTACCAGGTACCAGCCCCAGCATTTT. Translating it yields CASSIQPTRYQPQHF. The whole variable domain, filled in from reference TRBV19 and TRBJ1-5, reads DGGITQSPKYLFRKEGQNVTLSCEQNLNHDAMYWYRQDPGQGLRLIYYSQIVNDFQKGDIAEGYSVSREKKESFPLTVTSAQKNPTAFYLCASSIQPTRYQPQHFGDGTRLSIL.

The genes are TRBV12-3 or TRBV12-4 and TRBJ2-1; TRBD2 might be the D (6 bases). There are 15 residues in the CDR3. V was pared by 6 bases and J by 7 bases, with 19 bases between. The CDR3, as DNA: TGTGCCAGCAGCCTCAGCGGGTTAACCGGGAATGAGCAGTTCTTC. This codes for CASSLSGLTGNEQFF.

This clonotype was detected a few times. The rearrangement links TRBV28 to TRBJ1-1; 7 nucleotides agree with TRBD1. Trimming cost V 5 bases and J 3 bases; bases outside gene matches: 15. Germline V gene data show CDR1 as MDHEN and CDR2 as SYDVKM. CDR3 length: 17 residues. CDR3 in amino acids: CASSPPLGGGAHTEAFF. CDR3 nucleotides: TGTGCCAGCAGTCCCCCTTTGGGAGGGGGCGCGCACACTGAAGCTTTCTTT. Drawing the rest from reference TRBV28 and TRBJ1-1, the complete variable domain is DVKVTQSSRYLVKRTGEKVFLECVQDMDHENMFWYRQDPGLGLRLIYFSYDVKMKEKGDIPEGYSVSREKKERFSLILESASTNQTSMYLCASSPPLGGGAHTEAFFGQGTRLTVV.